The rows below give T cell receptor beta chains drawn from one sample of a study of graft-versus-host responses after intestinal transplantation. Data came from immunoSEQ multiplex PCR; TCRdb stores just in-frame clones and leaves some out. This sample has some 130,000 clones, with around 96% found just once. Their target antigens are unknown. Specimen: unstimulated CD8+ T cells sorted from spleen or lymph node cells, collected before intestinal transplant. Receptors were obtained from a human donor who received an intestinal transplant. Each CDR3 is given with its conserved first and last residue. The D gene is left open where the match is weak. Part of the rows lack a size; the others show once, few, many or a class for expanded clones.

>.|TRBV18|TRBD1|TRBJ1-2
TGTGCCAGCTCCCCTGGACAGGGATTGGGCTATGGCTACACCTTC
CASSPGQGLGYGYTF
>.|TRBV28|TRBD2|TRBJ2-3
TGTGCCAGCAGTTTACTAGCGGGAGGCCGAGCAGATACGCAGTATTTT
CASSLLAGGRADTQYF
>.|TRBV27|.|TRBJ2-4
TGTGCCAGCAGTTTAGGCGGGGAGTTTTTAGCCAAAAACATTCAGTACTTC
CASSLGGEFLAKNIQYF
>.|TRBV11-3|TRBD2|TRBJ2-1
TGTGCCAGCAGTTCAAAGCGGGAGGGACTCGAGCAGTTCTTC
CASSSKREGLEQFF
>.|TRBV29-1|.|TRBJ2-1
TGCAGCGTCGAAGGCGGGGTGTATAATGAGCAGTTCTTC
CSVEGGVYNEQFF
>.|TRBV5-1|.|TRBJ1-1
TGCGCCAGCAACAAGGGGGGGATCAGGCGTACTAAGAACACTGAAGCTTTCTTT
CASNKGGIRRTKNTEAFF
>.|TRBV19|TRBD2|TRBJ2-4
TGTGCCAGTAGTGGAGGACTAGCGGTAAACATTCAGTACTTC
CASSGGLAVNIQYF
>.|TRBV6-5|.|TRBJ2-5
TGTGCCAGCAGTACGGGACAAAATGTCCAAGAGACCCAGTACTTC
CASSTGQNVQETQYF
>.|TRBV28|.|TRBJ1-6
TGTGCCAGCAGTTTATGGCAGGGAAGGGATTCACCCCTCCACTTT
CASSLWQGRDSPLHF
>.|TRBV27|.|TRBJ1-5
TGTGCCAGCGGACGGACAGCGAGTAGCAATCAGCCCCAGCATTTT
CASGRTASSNQPQHF
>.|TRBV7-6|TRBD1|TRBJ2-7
TGTGCCAGCAGTTCCGGGACAGGGGGCTCCTACGAGCAGTACTTC
CASSSGTGGSYEQYF
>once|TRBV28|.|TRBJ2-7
TGTGCCAGCAGGGACGGAACCTACGAGCAGTACTTC
CASRDGTYEQYF
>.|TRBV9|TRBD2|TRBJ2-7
TGTGCCAGCAGCGTTGGCGGGAGCTCCTACGAGCAGTACTTC
CASSVGGSSYEQYF
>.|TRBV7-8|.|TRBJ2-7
TGTGCCAGCAGCCCGGGCCCGTTTTACGAGCAGTACTTC
CASSPGPFYEQYF
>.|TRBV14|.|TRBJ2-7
TGTGCCAGCAGCCAAGAATATGGGGGGGCGCAGTACTTC
CASSQEYGGAQYF
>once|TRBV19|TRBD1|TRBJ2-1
TGTGCCAGTAGTCTGCACAGGGGACAGGGGCACAATGAGCAGTTCTTC
CASSLHRGQGHNEQFF
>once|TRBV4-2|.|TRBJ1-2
TGTGCCAGCAGCCAAGAGTCAGCAGAGGGCGGCTACACCTTC
CASSQESAEGGYTF
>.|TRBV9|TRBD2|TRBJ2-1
TGTGCCAGCAGCCCCCCTAGCGGAGTCTCCTACAATGAGCAGTTCTTC
CASSPPSGVSYNEQFF
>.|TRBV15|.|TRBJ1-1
TGTGCCACCAGCAGAGGAGTACAGGGCGGTAACACTGAAGCTTTCTTT
CATSRGVQGGNTEAFF
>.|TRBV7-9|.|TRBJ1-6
TGTGCCAGCAGCACCCCAGGGAGTAATTCACCCCTCCACTTT
CASSTPGSNSPLHF
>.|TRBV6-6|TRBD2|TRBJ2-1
TGTGCCAGCACCCACCTAGCGGGAGGGGCTAATGAGCAGTTCTTC
CASTHLAGGANEQFF
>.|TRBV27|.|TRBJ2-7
TGTGCCAGCAGTTTATCGCCCATTATCTACGAGCAGTACTTC
CASSLSPIIYEQYF
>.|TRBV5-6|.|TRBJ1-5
TGTGCCAGCAGCCTAATGTCGGAGGGGGGCACGGCAAATCAGCCCCAGCATTTT
CASSLMSEGGTANQPQHF
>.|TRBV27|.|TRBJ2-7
TGTGCCAGCAGTTTAGTTTCTAGCTCCTACGAGCAGTACTTC
CASSLVSSSYEQYF
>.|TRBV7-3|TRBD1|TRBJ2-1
TGTGCCAGCAGCTTAATAAGGCGACAGGGGGCTAGGAATGAGCAGTTCTTC
CASSLIRRQGARNEQFF
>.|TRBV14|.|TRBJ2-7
TGTGCCAGCAGCCAAGGTTGGCTACTCTACGAGCAGTACTTC
CASSQGWLLYEQYF
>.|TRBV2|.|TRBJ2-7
TGTGCCAGCAGTGAAGCGATCTCGAGCTCCTACGAGCAGTACTTC
CASSEAISSSYEQYF